A single sample gave rise to the 14 T cell receptor beta chains below, sequenced in a study of T cell repertoires in cytomegalovirus infection. TCRdb itself ran the reads through MiXCR, one entry per CDR3 protein. The sample shows 550,000 to 700,000 distinct CDR3 sequences, about 39% of them seen only once. These receptors lack a known antigen. The sample was cultured PBMCs, taken from culture after CMV antigen stimulation. Every receptor here comes from a human donor in good health (CMV status not recorded). Some clones in this sample may be carry-over from other donors' samples.

In nucleotides, the CDR3 is TGCAGCGTTGAAAAGGACGGGCCGCCCGGCGGCTACACCTTC. This encodes CSVEKDGPPGGYTF. The J gene is TRBJ1-2, the V gene TRBV29-1; D gene unclear. CDR1 is SQVTM and CDR2 is ANQGSEA in the germline V gene. There are 14 residues in the CDR3. V lost 2 bases and J 8 bases, leaving 18 bases between the germline ends.

This clonotype came up a few times. The chain carries TRBV4-1 and TRBJ1-5; D is uncertain. The CDR3 totals 17 residues. Germline V gene sequence: CDR1 MGHRA, CDR2 YSYEKL. V lost 0 bases to trimming and J lost 5 bases, with 17 bases between them. CDR3 loop: CASSQEREVGWYQPQHF. As DNA, the CDR3 is TGCGCCAGCAGCCAAGAGAGGGAGGTCGGATGGTATCAGCCCCAGCATTTT.

This clonotype was detected a few times. V gene TRBV12-3 or TRBV12-4 combines with J gene TRBJ1-1; D gene uncertain. The CDR3 totals 15 residues. Trimming shortened V by 0 bases and J by 2 bases, and 10 bases separated the two germline ends. The CDR3 sequence: CASSLAIAINTEAFF. CDR3 bases: TGTGCCAGCAGTTTAGCTATAGCAATAAACACTGAAGCTTTCTTT.

The rearrangement joins TRBV7-8 to TRBJ2-7; D remains ambiguous. V dropped 1 base and J dropped 2 bases, with 9 bases sitting between them. This CDR3 has 14 amino acids. The germline V gene encodes CDR1 SGHVS and CDR2 FQNEAQ. The CDR3 here is CASSLDYLTYEQYF. The CDR3 coding sequence is TGTGCCAGCAGCTTAGACTACCTTACCTACGAGCAGTACTTC.

The chain couples TRBV5-1 to TRBJ2-1; the D is unclear. The CDR3 contains 12 residues. Trimming removed 4 bases at V and 9 bases at J, with 11 bases between. Germline V lookup: CDR1 SGHRS, CDR2 YFSETQ. Written as DNA, the CDR3 is TGCGCCAGCAGCCAACAGCCGGGTGAGCAGTTCTTC. This codes for CASSQQPGEQFF.

Only a few counts were recorded for this clonotype. Written as DNA, the CDR3 is TGTGCCAGCAGGTCCATAGCGGGGGTTAGCACAGATACGCAGTATTTT. Translated: CASRSIAGVSTDTQYF. The chain joins TRBV7-2 to TRBJ2-3; 9 bases fit TRBD2. Germline CDR1 SGHTA, CDR2 FQGNSA. The trim removed 6 bases at V and 0 bases at J, leaving 7 bases unmatched. The CDR3 has 16 residues.

This chain uses TRBV19 with TRBJ1-1, with 7 bases lining up with TRBD1. CDR3 length equals 14 residues. The V segment lost 3 bases and the J segment 5 bases; nucleotides outside the gene matches: 6. The germline V gene has CDR1 LNHDA and CDR2 SQIVND (reference sequence). The CDR3, as DNA: TGTGCCAGTAGTATGGGCAGGGGGGGGACTGAAGCTTTCTTT. This translates into CASSMGRGGTEAFF.

This clonotype was found many times. This chain joins TRBV7-6 and TRBJ2-1; no clear D gene. V shed 2 bases and J shed 0 bases, with 14 bases lying between them. The CDR3 runs to 17 residues. The germline V gene encodes CDR1 SGHVS and CDR2 FNYEAQ. CDR3 sequence (DNA): TGTGCCAGCAGCTTACCGCCTTCGCCTCCCTCCTACAATGAGCAGTTCTTC. As protein: CASSLPPSPPSYNEQFF.

The V and J genes are TRBV10-3 and TRBJ1-1; tentative D call: TRBD1 (5 bases). Trimming removed 4 bases from V and 7 bases from J, with 16 bases in between. Per the germline V gene, CDR1 is ENHRY and CDR2 is SYGVKD. This CDR3 region has 14 residues. As DNA, the CDR3 is TGTGCCATCAGTGGTACCGGGACCAGCCTTGAAGCTTTCTTT. This codes for CAISGTGTSLEAFF.

In its sample, this clonotype was seen many times. This chain connects TRBV7-6 to TRBJ2-5; possibly TRBD1 for D (6 bases). Trimming stripped 1 base from V and 5 bases from J, with 11 bases between. This CDR3 is built from 14 residues. The V gene's germline CDR1 is SGHVS and CDR2 FNYEAQ. The CDR3 spells CASSLEAGEETQYF. As DNA, the CDR3 is TGTGCCAGCAGCTTAGAGGCAGGGGAGGAGACCCAGTACTTC.

This clonotype showed up just a few times. This rearrangement joins TRBV7-2 to TRBJ2-5; D may be TRBD2 (7 bases). The CDR3 has 16 residues. In germline, CDR1 is SGHTA, CDR2 FQGNSA. V gave up 5 bases and J gave up 2 bases, with 18 bases separating them. The CDR3 loop reads CASSHAWGRGQETQYF. CDR3 nucleotides: TGTGCCAGCAGCCACGCATGGGGGCGGGGGCAAGAGACCCAGTACTTC.

The rearrangement links TRBV7-2 to TRBJ1-2; the D gene is possibly TRBD1 (6 bases). V was cut by 0 bases and J by 2 bases, with 10 bases left in between. The CDR3 is 15 amino acids. Germline assignment: CDR1 SGHTA and CDR2 FQGNSA. CDR3 bases: TGTGCCAGCAGCTTAGCTGGGGGGGCAAACTATGGCTACACCTTC. Translating gives CASSLAGGANYGYTF.

Ten or more counts support this clonotype. The chain is built from TRBV7-8 and TRBJ1-3; D unresolved. V was shortened by 1 base and J by 0 bases, with 16 bases between the two germline ends. Germline V CDR1 and CDR2: SGHVS, FQNEAQ. The CDR3 loop spans 18 amino acids. DNA for the CDR3: TGTGCCAGCAGCTTAGTTCGGACTCCCGAGCCCTCTGGAAACACCATATATTTT. It encodes CASSLVRTPEPSGNTIYF.

The chain joins TRBV7-9 to TRBJ2-3; TRBD2 matches 11 bases. V gave up 6 bases and J gave up 2 bases; unmatched junction bases: 7. In germline, CDR1 is SEHNR, CDR2 FQNEAQ (reference sequence). CDR3 length: 16 amino acids. The CDR3 DNA reads as TGTGCCAGCAGGCCAACTAGCGGGAGCTTCACAGATACGCAGTATTTT. Translating gives CASRPTSGSFTDTQYF.